These T cell receptor beta chains were read from a single sample in a study of shared clonotypes between healthy human individuals. Assay: immunoSEQ multiplex PCR; the TCRdb copy retains only in-frame clones and omits some. This sample has about 1.5 million clones, with roughly 96% found just once. Sequencing input: naive CD4+ T cells sorted from blood. All receptors come from a man aged 25-45 years in good health. Each CDR3 is given with its conserved first and last residue. D genes are given only for firm matches. Size is stated for part of the rows, as once, few or many counts, or as a class when the clone is expanded.

d_call: -; clone_size: -; v_call: TRBV4-3; j_call: TRBJ2-7; cdr3_length: 14; cdr3_nt: TGCGCCAGCAGCCAAGAGGTCGGGTCCTACGAGCAGTACTTC; cdr3_aa: CASSQEVGSYEQYF
d_call: TRBD2; clone_size: -; v_call: TRBV7-8; j_call: TRBJ2-4; cdr3_length: 15; cdr3_nt: TGTGCCAGCAGCTTAGTAGGGACTAGCGCGAACATTCAGTACTTC; cdr3_aa: CASSLVGTSANIQYF
d_call: TRBD1; clone_size: -; v_call: TRBV5-1; j_call: TRBJ2-1; cdr3_length: 15; cdr3_nt: TGCGCCAGCAGCATGGGACAGGGGTCCTACAATGAGCAGTTCTTC; cdr3_aa: CASSMGQGSYNEQFF
d_call: TRBD1; clone_size: -; v_call: TRBV19; j_call: TRBJ2-1; cdr3_length: 15; cdr3_nt: TGTGCCAGTAGTACCCGGGACAGGGTTTTCAATGAGCAGTTCTTC; cdr3_aa: CASSTRDRVFNEQFF
d_call: -; clone_size: -; v_call: TRBV4-2; j_call: TRBJ1-2; cdr3_length: 13; cdr3_nt: TGTGCCAGCAGCCAGGAGGGGTGGGGTGGCTACACCTTC; cdr3_aa: CASSQEGWGGYTF
d_call: -; clone_size: -; v_call: TRBV28; j_call: TRBJ1-2; cdr3_length: 12; cdr3_nt: TGTGCCAGCAGTTTTCCGGGGATCGGCTACACCTTC; cdr3_aa: CASSFPGIGYTF
d_call: -; clone_size: -; v_call: TRBV12-5; j_call: TRBJ2-1; cdr3_length: 13; cdr3_nt: TGTGCTAGTGGTTGGAATCCCGGGCTTAGGCAGTTCTTC; cdr3_aa: CASGWNPGLRQFF
d_call: -; clone_size: -; v_call: TRBV9; j_call: TRBJ2-3; cdr3_length: 15; cdr3_nt: TGTGCCAGCAGCGTAGAAGGTCTGGGCACAGATACGCAGTATTTT; cdr3_aa: CASSVEGLGTDTQYF
d_call: -; clone_size: -; v_call: TRBV19; j_call: TRBJ2-1; cdr3_length: 15; cdr3_nt: TGTGCCAGTAGTTCGCCGAGGGGCGCCTACAATGAGCAGTTCTTC; cdr3_aa: CASSSPRGAYNEQFF
d_call: TRBD1; clone_size: -; v_call: TRBV7-6; j_call: TRBJ1-4; cdr3_length: 14; cdr3_nt: TGTGCCAGCAGCTTCGGGACAGTCGATGAAAAACTGTTTTTT; cdr3_aa: CASSFGTVDEKLFF
d_call: -; clone_size: once; v_call: TRBV18; j_call: TRBJ2-3; cdr3_length: 16; cdr3_nt: TGTGCCAGCTCACCACTTTTCAGGGGAGGGACAGATACGCAGTATTTT; cdr3_aa: CASSPLFRGGTDTQYF
d_call: TRBD2; clone_size: once; v_call: TRBV11-2; j_call: TRBJ2-7; cdr3_length: 15; cdr3_nt: TGTGCCAGCAGCGCCCTTCGAGTGGGAGGGAGCGAGCAGTACTTC; cdr3_aa: CASSALRVGGSEQYF
d_call: TRBD2; clone_size: -; v_call: TRBV9; j_call: TRBJ2-3; cdr3_length: 13; cdr3_nt: TGTGCCAGCAGCGTCGGGGGGTTAGATACGCAGTATTTT; cdr3_aa: CASSVGGLDTQYF
d_call: TRBD2; clone_size: -; v_call: TRBV7-9; j_call: TRBJ2-5; cdr3_length: 15; cdr3_nt: TGTGCCAGCAGCCTTGGACTAGCGGGAGCTGAGACCCAGTACTTC; cdr3_aa: CASSLGLAGAETQYF
d_call: -; clone_size: -; v_call: TRBV30; j_call: TRBJ2-1; cdr3_length: 13; cdr3_nt: TGTGCCTGGAGTCTGGATACCTACAATGAGCAGTTCTTC; cdr3_aa: CAWSLDTYNEQFF
d_call: -; clone_size: -; v_call: TRBV9; j_call: TRBJ2-3; cdr3_length: 15; cdr3_nt: TGTGCCAGCAGCATGGGGGGACGGGGCACAGATACGCAGTATTTT; cdr3_aa: CASSMGGRGTDTQYF
d_call: -; clone_size: -; v_call: TRBV19; j_call: TRBJ1-1; cdr3_length: 10; cdr3_nt: TGTGCCAGTCGGGACGGTGAAGCTTTCTTT; cdr3_aa: CASRDGEAFF
d_call: -; clone_size: -; v_call: TRBV28; j_call: TRBJ1-1; cdr3_length: 14; cdr3_nt: TGTGCCAGCAGTTTTCCGGGGTGGGACACTGAAGCTTTCTTT; cdr3_aa: CASSFPGWDTEAFF
d_call: -; clone_size: -; v_call: TRBV2; j_call: TRBJ2-1; cdr3_length: 14; cdr3_nt: TGTGCCAGCAGTGAAAAGGGGGACTACAATGAGCAGTTCTTC; cdr3_aa: CASSEKGDYNEQFF
d_call: TRBD1; clone_size: -; v_call: TRBV18; j_call: TRBJ2-7; cdr3_length: 14; cdr3_nt: TGTGCCAGCTCACGGACAGGACTCCACTACGAGCAGTACTTC; cdr3_aa: CASSRTGLHYEQYF
d_call: -; clone_size: few; v_call: TRBV29-1; j_call: TRBJ1-1; cdr3_length: 10; cdr3_nt: TGCAGCGTTGAGGACACTGAAGCTTTCTTT; cdr3_aa: CSVEDTEAFF
d_call: -; clone_size: -; v_call: TRBV5-1; j_call: TRBJ1-1; cdr3_length: 15; cdr3_nt: TGCGCCAGCAGCTTGAAGGGGGAGGGAAGCACTGAAGCTTTCTTT; cdr3_aa: CASSLKGEGSTEAFF
d_call: TRBD2; clone_size: -; v_call: TRBV27; j_call: TRBJ2-7; cdr3_length: 15; cdr3_nt: TGTGCCAGCAGTTTTGCGGGAGGGTCATTATACGAGCAGTACTTC; cdr3_aa: CASSFAGGSLYEQYF
d_call: -; clone_size: -; v_call: TRBV28; j_call: TRBJ2-7; cdr3_length: 12; cdr3_nt: TGTGCCAGCAGGGGGGACTCCTACGAGCAGTACTTC; cdr3_aa: CASRGDSYEQYF
d_call: -; clone_size: -; v_call: TRBV6-5; j_call: TRBJ2-7; cdr3_length: 16; cdr3_nt: TGTGCCAGCAGTTATTTTTTTGGCACCAGCTCCTACGAGCAGTACTTC; cdr3_aa: CASSYFFGTSSYEQYF
d_call: TRBD1; clone_size: -; v_call: TRBV29-1; j_call: TRBJ2-7; cdr3_length: 11; cdr3_nt: TGCAGCGTGGGGACAGGGTCCGAGCAGTACTTC; cdr3_aa: CSVGTGSEQYF
d_call: TRBD1; clone_size: -; v_call: TRBV5-5; j_call: TRBJ2-3; cdr3_length: 16; cdr3_nt: TGTGCCAGCAGCTTGTATGGGACAGGAGGGGCAGATACGCAGTATTTT; cdr3_aa: CASSLYGTGGADTQYF
d_call: -; clone_size: -; v_call: TRBV30; j_call: TRBJ1-1; cdr3_length: 13; cdr3_nt: TGTGCCTGGATGGCACAGGTGAACACTGAAGCTTTCTTT; cdr3_aa: CAWMAQVNTEAFF
d_call: -; clone_size: once; v_call: TRBV5-5; j_call: TRBJ1-2; cdr3_length: 15; cdr3_nt: TGTGCCAGCAGCTTGGCGGGCGCGGGTGTGGGCGGCTACACCTTC; cdr3_aa: CASSLAGAGVGGYTF
d_call: -; clone_size: -; v_call: TRBV6-5; j_call: TRBJ2-7; cdr3_length: 15; cdr3_nt: TGTGCCAGCAGTTACTCGAGCGCGTTCACCTACGAGCAGTACTTC; cdr3_aa: CASSYSSAFTYEQYF
d_call: -; clone_size: few; v_call: TRBV6-1; j_call: TRBJ1-5; cdr3_length: 13; cdr3_nt: TGTGCCAGCAGGCAACTTCAACGGGACCCCCAGCATTTT; cdr3_aa: CASRQLQRDPQHF
d_call: -; clone_size: -; v_call: TRBV30; j_call: TRBJ1-1; cdr3_length: 12; cdr3_nt: TGTGCCTGGAGTCGGGGAGTAACTGAAGCTTTCTTT; cdr3_aa: CAWSRGVTEAFF
d_call: -; clone_size: -; v_call: TRBV28; j_call: TRBJ1-5; cdr3_length: 12; cdr3_nt: TGTGCCAGCACCGTATCTCCCCAGCCCCAGCATTTT; cdr3_aa: CASTVSPQPQHF
d_call: TRBD1; clone_size: -; v_call: TRBV29-1; j_call: TRBJ2-7; cdr3_length: 12; cdr3_nt: TGCAGCGTTCGACAGGGGGCTTACGAGCAGTACTTC; cdr3_aa: CSVRQGAYEQYF
d_call: TRBD1; clone_size: -; v_call: TRBV23-1; j_call: TRBJ2-1; cdr3_length: 15; cdr3_nt: TGCGCCACCCCGTTAAGGACAGGGGGTAAAGGTGAGCAGTTCTTC; cdr3_aa: CATPLRTGGKGEQFF
d_call: -; clone_size: -; v_call: TRBV27; j_call: TRBJ1-5; cdr3_length: 15; cdr3_nt: TGTGCCAGCAGTCCCCGGTTCATTTCCAATCAGCCCCAGCATTTT; cdr3_aa: CASSPRFISNQPQHF
d_call: TRBD2; clone_size: -; v_call: TRBV29-1; j_call: TRBJ2-1; cdr3_length: 14; cdr3_nt: TGCAGCGCCAAGGGACTAGTGGGCTACAATGAGCAGTTCTTC; cdr3_aa: CSAKGLVGYNEQFF
d_call: -; clone_size: -; v_call: TRBV15; j_call: TRBJ2-1; cdr3_length: 17; cdr3_nt: TGTGCCACCAGCAGAGGTCGAAAGGGACTGGAGAAAAATGAGCAGTTCTTC; cdr3_aa: CATSRGRKGLEKNEQFF
d_call: -; clone_size: -; v_call: TRBV18; j_call: TRBJ1-1; cdr3_length: 14; cdr3_nt: TGTGCCAGCTCACTACGGGACCCGGACACTGAAGCTTTCTTT; cdr3_aa: CASSLRDPDTEAFF
d_call: -; clone_size: -; v_call: TRBV11-2; j_call: TRBJ1-1; cdr3_length: 15; cdr3_nt: TGTGCCAGCAGCGGTCTCGAGAACCAGAACACTGAAGCTTTCTTT; cdr3_aa: CASSGLENQNTEAFF
d_call: TRBD2; clone_size: -; v_call: TRBV5-1; j_call: TRBJ2-3; cdr3_length: 16; cdr3_nt: TGCGCCAGCAGCTTGGGACTAGCGGGCCTCACAGATACGCAGTATTTT; cdr3_aa: CASSLGLAGLTDTQYF
d_call: -; clone_size: -; v_call: TRBV7-3; j_call: TRBJ2-1; cdr3_length: 13; cdr3_nt: TGTGCCAGCAGCTTTACTAGTGACAATGAGCAGTTCTTC; cdr3_aa: CASSFTSDNEQFF
d_call: -; clone_size: -; v_call: TRBV28; j_call: TRBJ1-5; cdr3_length: 14; cdr3_nt: TGTGCCAGCACCGCATGGGGTATCAATCAGCCCCAGCATTTT; cdr3_aa: CASTAWGINQPQHF
d_call: -; clone_size: -; v_call: TRBV18; j_call: TRBJ2-1; cdr3_length: 13; cdr3_nt: TGTGCCAGCTCACCAGCAGGGGACAATGAGCAGTTCTTC; cdr3_aa: CASSPAGDNEQFF
d_call: -; clone_size: -; v_call: TRBV19; j_call: TRBJ1-5; cdr3_length: 18; cdr3_nt: TGTGCCAGTAGTATCCCCCCAACAGCTAAGTATAGCAATCAGCCCCAGCATTTT; cdr3_aa: CASSIPPTAKYSNQPQHF
d_call: TRBD1; clone_size: -; v_call: TRBV27; j_call: TRBJ2-7; cdr3_length: 17; cdr3_nt: TGTGCCAGCAGTTTAGTCACCGGGACAGGGGTAAACTACGAGCAGTACTTC; cdr3_aa: CASSLVTGTGVNYEQYF
d_call: -; clone_size: -; v_call: TRBV29-1; j_call: TRBJ2-7; cdr3_length: 12; cdr3_nt: TGCAGCGTTACGGTATCGGGGTACGAGCAGTACTTC; cdr3_aa: CSVTVSGYEQYF
d_call: -; clone_size: -; v_call: TRBV25-1; j_call: TRBJ2-1; cdr3_length: 13; cdr3_nt: TGTGCCAGCAGTGAATATTACATCAATGAGCAGTTCTTC; cdr3_aa: CASSEYYINEQFF
d_call: -; clone_size: -; v_call: TRBV7-6; j_call: TRBJ2-7; cdr3_length: 15; cdr3_nt: TGTGCCAGCAGCTTAGGCAGGGCGGGCTCCTACGAGCAGTACTTC; cdr3_aa: CASSLGRAGSYEQYF
d_call: -; clone_size: -; v_call: TRBV29-1; j_call: TRBJ2-1; cdr3_length: 14; cdr3_nt: TGCAGCGTTGATAGGCTGGGCCATTCCAATGAGCAGTTCTTC; cdr3_aa: CSVDRLGHSNEQFF
d_call: -; clone_size: -; v_call: TRBV5-1; j_call: TRBJ2-2; cdr3_length: 16; cdr3_nt: TGCGCCAGCAGCTTGGGCGACAGGGCGGGGACCGGGGAGCTGTTTTTT; cdr3_aa: CASSLGDRAGTGELFF
d_call: -; clone_size: -; v_call: TRBV27; j_call: TRBJ2-7; cdr3_length: 16; cdr3_nt: TGTGCCAGCAGTTTGGTTGCTGGCCGAGCCGGAAGTGAGCAGTACTTC; cdr3_aa: CASSLVAGRAGSEQYF
d_call: TRBD1; clone_size: -; v_call: TRBV11-1; j_call: TRBJ2-3; cdr3_length: 14; cdr3_nt: TGTGCCAGCAGCCCCCAGGGGGCGTCAGATACGCAGTATTTT; cdr3_aa: CASSPQGASDTQYF
d_call: TRBD1; clone_size: -; v_call: TRBV18; j_call: TRBJ1-5; cdr3_length: 21; cdr3_nt: TGTGCCAGCTCACCAACCGAGGTCACAGGGGGTTTAGGTTGGAGCAATCAGCCCCAGCATTTT; cdr3_aa: CASSPTEVTGGLGWSNQPQHF
d_call: TRBD2; clone_size: once; v_call: TRBV7-6; j_call: TRBJ2-5; cdr3_length: 16; cdr3_nt: TGTGCCAGCAGCAGTAGCGGGTCCACCCCTCAAGAGACCCAGTACTTC; cdr3_aa: CASSSSGSTPQETQYF
d_call: -; clone_size: once; v_call: TRBV7-8; j_call: TRBJ2-7; cdr3_length: 15; cdr3_nt: TGTGCCAGCAGCTTAGAGGGACCCTGGCCCTACGAGCAGTACTTC; cdr3_aa: CASSLEGPWPYEQYF
d_call: -; clone_size: -; v_call: TRBV5-1; j_call: TRBJ2-1; cdr3_length: 14; cdr3_nt: TGCGCCAGCAGCTTGCCGGGTAAAGGGAATGAGCAGTTCTTC; cdr3_aa: CASSLPGKGNEQFF